This T cell receptor (beta chain) is from a study of blood T cell repertoires in COVID-19. Study in general: Acute and convalescent COVID-19 samples came from the United States, Italy and Spain. Sources were T cells, B-cell-depleted T cells, or PBMCs; the material itself was cDNA or gDNA.

The V and J ends lost 5 bases and 2 bases respectively, with 4 bases between them. This CDR3 spans 11 amino acids. Germline V CDR1 and CDR2: SNHLY, FYNNEI. Seattle patients were enrolled while actively infected and followed longitudinally. Authors' analysis steps: Cell counts per sample came from amplifying reference gene primers. Generated by immunoSEQ multiplex PCR, the TCRdb table keeps only in-frame clones and is missing some. Clonal size and the V and J genes are those of that table, whereas D and trimming came from the DNA. This sample has about 50,000 clones, with 85% to 90% found just once. This receptor was obtained from a woman aged 55-69 years with COVID-19, enrolled during active disease. The specimen sequenced was peripheral blood. The V gene is TRBV2, the J gene TRBJ2-7; D not certain. The CDR3 nucleotides read TGTGCCAGCAGTCTACCCTACGAGCAGTACTTC. Translating it yields CASSLPYEQYF.